A single sample gave rise to the 29 T cell receptor beta chains below, sequenced in a study of radiation and T cells in renal cell carcinoma. Indicated time point: blood 4 weeks post-SBRT, at nephrectomy. The sample's treatment: 15 Gy SBRT to primary tumor, nephrectomy 4 weeks later. Assay used: immunoSEQ multiplex PCR; TCRdb lists only in-frame clones, some missing. The sample shows roughly 61,000 clones, 60% to 85% of them seen only once. The source material was blood, sampled from a patient whose treatment included radiotherapy and nephrectomy. The source is a man aged 55 to 70 with renal cell carcinoma.

This chain connects TRBV25-1 to TRBJ1-4; tentatively, D is TRBD1 (6 bases). Trimming pared 7 bases from V and 7 bases from J, leaving 13 bases between. CDR1 and CDR2 from the germline V gene are MGHDK and SYGVNS. There are 13 residues in the CDR3. Written as DNA, the CDR3 is TGTGCCAGCACAAGGGGGGTCAGTGAAAAACTGTTTTTT. This codes for CASTRGVSEKLFF.

This chain joins TRBV5-1 and TRBJ2-7; D tentatively reads TRBD1 or TRBD2 (5 bases each). There are 14 residues in the CDR3. The V end was cut by 5 bases, the J end by 3 bases, with 15 bases between. Per the germline V gene, CDR1 is SGHRS and CDR2 is YFSETQ. CDR3 nucleotides: TGCGCCAGCAGGTATGAGGGGCCCCTCTACGAGCAGTACTTC. Its translation: CASRYEGPLYEQYF. Supplemented by reference TRBV5-1 and TRBJ2-7, the full variable domain reads KAGVTQTPRYLIKTRGQQVTLSCSPISGHRSVSWYQQTPGQGLQFLFEYFSETQRNKGNFPGRFSGRQFSNSRSEMNVSTLELGDSALYLCASRYEGPLYEQYFGPGTRLTVT.

This clone was picked up many times. V is TRBV28 and J is TRBJ2-3; the D is unclear. Trimming cost V 5 bases and J 2 bases, with 8 bases left between them. Germline V gives CDR1 MDHEN, CDR2 SYDVKM. The CDR3 totals 13 residues. CDR3 region: CASSSPFTDTQYF. The CDR3 DNA reads TGTGCCAGCAGTAGCCCTTTCACAGATACGCAGTATTTT.

The chain couples TRBV5-1 to TRBJ1-3; 10 nucleotides agree with TRBD1. After removal of 4 bases from V and 4 bases from J, the junction contained 8 bases not matched to a gene. Germline CDR1 SGHRS, CDR2 YFSETQ. The CDR3 covers 16 residues. CDR3 in amino acids: CASSRTGGFSGNTIYF. DNA for the CDR3: TGCGCCAGCAGCAGGACAGGGGGGTTTTCCGGAAACACCATATATTTT.

The chain carries TRBV15 and TRBJ2-3; D is perhaps TRBD2 (6 bases). The CDR3 covers 15 residues. CDR1 is LNHNV and CDR2 is YYDKDF in the germline V gene (reference sequence). Trimming left V 2 bases short and J 3 bases short, with 12 bases between. DNA of the CDR3: TGTGCCACCAGCAGAACGGGAGTTATGACAGATACGCAGTATTTT. This encodes CATSRTGVMTDTQYF.

The sample holds one count of this clone. The chain recombines TRBV11-3 with TRBJ2-2, with D perhaps being TRBD1 or TRBD2 (5 bases each). V shed 8 bases and J shed 5 bases, with 18 bases lying between them. In germline, CDR1 is SGHNT, CDR2 YENEEA. The CDR3 is made up of 15 amino acids. This chain's CDR3 is CASGGRLGVTGELFF. The CDR3 DNA reads TGTGCCAGCGGGGGACGTTTGGGCGTAACCGGGGAGCTGTTTTTT.

CDR3 nucleotide sequence: TGTGCCAGCAGCTTAGAAGTGAGGAGACTGGGTCAGCCCCAGCATTTT. Encoded protein: CASSLEVRRLGQPQHF. The genes are TRBV7-2 and TRBJ1-5; D remains unclear. Trimming cost V 1 base and J 6 bases, with 16 bases left between them. The length of the CDR3 is 16 residues. CDR1 is SGHTA and CDR2 is FQGNSA in the germline V gene.

This chain joins TRBV25-1 and TRBJ1-2; possibly TRBD1 for D (5 bases). The germline V gene has CDR1 MGHDK and CDR2 SYGVNS. V was clipped by 8 bases and J by 2 bases, with 15 bases between them. The CDR3 sequence is 14 residues long. The CDR3 region is CASGDSYANYGYTF. In DNA form, the CDR3 reads TGTGCCAGCGGCGACAGTTACGCAAACTATGGCTACACCTTC.

The chain joins TRBV7-2 to TRBJ2-5, with D uncertain. The CDR3 runs to 12 residues. V was pared by 5 bases and J by 5 bases, with 9 bases between. Germline loops: CDR1 SGHTA, CDR2 FQGNSA. This CDR3 reads CASSLGRETQYF. The CDR3 bases are TGTGCCAGCAGCCTAGGTCGGGAGACCCAGTACTTC.

V usage is TRBV11-2 and J usage is TRBJ1-5; the D gene is possibly TRBD1 (6 bases). The germline V and J ends were trimmed by 2 bases and 2 bases, with 10 bases remaining between them. Germline assignment: CDR1 SGHAT and CDR2 FQNNGV. The CDR3 has 15 residues. CDR3 nucleotides: TGTGCCAGCAGCTTATTGGCAGGGGGCAATCAGCCCCAGCATTTT. It translates to CASSLLAGGNQPQHF.

This chain links TRBV7-6 with TRBJ2-1; no reliable D call. There are 15 residues in the CDR3. V lost 1 base to trimming and J lost 4 bases, with 11 bases between them. Germline CDR1 is SGHVS and CDR2 is FNYEAQ. The CDR3 nucleotides are TGTGCCAGCAGCTTAGGGCCTGGCGCATACAATGAGCAGTTCTTC. It is translated as CASSLGPGAYNEQFF.

This chain joins TRBV6-1 and TRBJ1-1; D ambiguous. Germline V gene lookup returns CDR1 MNHNS and CDR2 SASEGT. This CDR3 comprises 13 residues. Deletions cut 7 bases from V and 1 base from J, with 10 bases between. CDR3 sequence (DNA): TGTGCCAGCATCCTCCAGAGGAACACTGAAGCTTTCTTT. As protein: CASILQRNTEAFF.

This chain links TRBV6-1 with TRBJ2-3; 10 positions agree with TRBD2. V shed 5 bases, J shed 1 base, and the junction held 0 bases outside the gene matches. This CDR3 has 14 residues. Germline V CDR1 and CDR2: MNHNS, SASEGT. The CDR3: CASSLAGGTDTQYF. CDR3 coding DNA: TGTGCCAGCAGTCTAGCGGGGGGCACAGATACGCAGTATTTT.

This chain uses TRBV2 with TRBJ2-5, with D uncertain. This CDR3 region has 15 residues. Trimming shortened V by 0 bases and J by 4 bases, and 12 bases separated the two germline ends. Germline CDR1 reads SNHLY; CDR2 reads FYNNEI. CDR3 amino acids: CASSEAGNVLETQYF. CDR3 bases: TGTGCCAGCAGTGAAGCGGGCAACGTGTTAGAGACCCAGTACTTC.

This clone was detected a few times. The genes are TRBV7-2 and TRBJ1-2; D not certain. V was clipped by 7 bases and J by 3 bases, with 18 bases between them. The CDR3 spans 15 residues. The germline V gene encodes CDR1 SGHTA and CDR2 FQGNSA. Here the CDR3 DNA reads TGTGCCAGCAACCGAGACCTAACCGCGGACTATGGCTACACCTTC. As protein: CASNRDLTADYGYTF.

The rearrangement joins TRBV18 to TRBJ2-3, with D perhaps TRBD1 (5 bases). Per germline, CDR1 KGHSH and CDR2 LQKENI. Trimming stripped 4 bases from V and 2 bases from J, with 16 bases between. This CDR3 is 16 amino acids long. CDR3 sequence reads: CASSLRWEQDTDTQYF. Written as DNA, the CDR3 is TGTGCCAGCTCACTTCGGTGGGAACAGGACACAGATACGCAGTATTTT.

The chain uses TRBV6-1 and TRBJ1-5, with D possibly being TRBD1 (6 bases). Germline V gene sequence: CDR1 MNHNS, CDR2 SASEGT. Deletions cut 4 bases from V and 9 bases from J, with 19 bases between. The CDR3 totals 15 residues. CDR3 in amino acids: CASSGVLGAQGPQHF. In nucleotides, the CDR3 is TGTGCCAGCAGTGGGGTGTTGGGGGCCCAAGGGCCCCAGCATTTT.

The chain couples TRBV6-5 to TRBJ2-7; D call uncertain. This CDR3 comprises 12 residues. Trimming cost V 6 bases and J 3 bases, with 9 bases left between them. Per the germline V gene, CDR1 is MNHEY and CDR2 is SVGAGI. CDR3 sequence: CASRGNNYEQYF. DNA for the CDR3: TGTGCCAGCAGGGGGAATAACTACGAGCAGTACTTC.

In its sample, this clone was seen once. The CDR3 bases are TGTGCCAGCTCACCAAGGTTCACTGAAGCTTTCTTT. Its translation is CASSPRFTEAFF. The chain employs TRBV18 and TRBJ1-1; D not certain. From germline, CDR1 is KGHSH and CDR2 LQKENI. The CDR3 is 12 amino acids. V was cut by 2 bases and J by 4 bases, with 5 bases left in between.

V is TRBV7-8 and J is TRBJ1-1, with a possible D match to TRBD1 (5 bases). This CDR3 spans 13 amino acids. Trimming stripped 3 bases from V and 2 bases from J, with 7 bases between. The germline V gene encodes CDR1 SGHVS and CDR2 FQNEAQ. The CDR3 DNA reads TGTGCCAGCAGCTTCACAGGAAACACTGAAGCTTTCTTT. This encodes CASSFTGNTEAFF. The complete variable domain, with remaining parts taken from reference TRBV7-8 and TRBJ1-1, reads GAGVSQSPRYKVAKRGQDVALRCDPISGHVSLFWYQQALGQGPEFLTYFQNEAQLDKSGLPSDRFFAERPEGSVSTLKIQRTQQEDSAVYLCASSFTGNTEAFFGQGTRLTVV.

This chain connects TRBV4-1 to TRBJ1-1; 9 bases match TRBD1. The length of the CDR3 is 15 residues. Trimming removed 3 bases from V and 6 bases from J; junction bases left unmatched: 8. Germline CDR1 MGHRA, CDR2 YSYEKL. CDR3 sequence reads: CASSQGTGTGPEAFF. The CDR3 DNA is TGCGCCAGCAGCCAGGGTACCGGGACAGGGCCTGAAGCTTTCTTT.

The genes are TRBV7-8 and TRBJ1-2; weak D call: TRBD1 (6 bases). Germline V gene sequence: CDR1 SGHVS, CDR2 FQNEAQ. The CDR3 has 15 residues. Trimming pared 5 bases from V and 8 bases from J, leaving 21 bases between. The CDR3 sequence: CASSPSRGQTLGYTF. The CDR3 DNA is TGTGCCAGCAGCCCAAGCCGGGGGCAGACTCTGGGCTACACCTTC.

The chain is built from TRBV13 and TRBJ1-1; D is uncertain. The CDR3 loop spans 14 amino acids. Germline CDR1 PRHDT, CDR2 FYEKMQ (reference sequence). Trimming cost V 1 base and J 4 bases, with 10 bases left between them. The DNA of the CDR3 is TGTGCCAGCAGCTTAGAAAGCCCGCGCACTGAAGCTTTCTTT. Translated, it gives CASSLESPRTEAFF.

V is TRBV19 and J is TRBJ1-1; 7 bases match TRBD1. Germline assignment: CDR1 LNHDA and CDR2 SQIVND (reference sequence). With V trimmed by 10 bases and J by 8 bases, 10 bases remained unmatched. The CDR3 has 12 amino acids. The CDR3 DNA follows: TGTGCCACTTCCCAGGGGGTAGGGGAAGCTTTCTTT. Translating it yields CATSQGVGEAFF.

The CDR3, as DNA: TGCGCCAGCAGCCAACCGGGGACAGGAGCTTATGGCTACACCTTC. Its translation is CASSQPGTGAYGYTF. The chain recombines TRBV4-3 with TRBJ1-2, with 8 bases fitting TRBD1. This CDR3 comprises 15 residues. Germline V lookup: CDR1 LGHNA, CDR2 YSLEER. The trim removed 2 bases at V and 5 bases at J, leaving 7 bases unmatched.

V and J are TRBV9 and TRBJ2-2, with TRBD2 matching over 8 bases. Germline CDR1 and CDR2: SGDLS and YYNGEE. This CDR3 region has 16 residues. V dropped 0 bases and J dropped 2; count of bases not matched to a gene: 3. The CDR3 is CASSVAAGGNTGELFF. The CDR3 region has the DNA TGTGCCAGCAGCGTAGCCGCGGGAGGTAACACCGGGGAGCTGTTTTTT.

Here the CDR3 reads CASSLLSSGANVLTF. The CDR3 DNA is TGTGCCAGCAGTTTACTCAGCTCTGGGGCCAACGTCCTGACTTTC. The genes are TRBV28 and TRBJ2-6, with D unresolved. With 2 bases removed from V and 0 bases from J, the gap between germline ends came to 5 bases. The CDR3 loop spans 15 amino acids. Germline V gives CDR1 MDHEN, CDR2 SYDVKM.

This sequence joins TRBV25-1 and TRBJ2-3, with TRBD2 matching 11 bases. Per germline, CDR1 MGHDK and CDR2 SYGVNS. The junction had 8 bases not matched to a gene; V was cut back by 1 base and J by 2 bases. This CDR3 region has 18 residues. The CDR3, as DNA: TGTGCCAGCAGTGAATCCAGAGGACTAGCGGGTTTCACAGATACGCAGTATTTT. This translates into CASSESRGLAGFTDTQYF.

The chain joins TRBV5-6 to TRBJ1-4; a possible D gene is TRBD1 (5 bases). V lost 0 bases and J 8 bases, leaving 17 bases between the germline ends. Germline V CDR1 and CDR2: SGHDT, YYEEEE. CDR3 size: 16 residues. The CDR3 DNA sequence: TGTGCCAGCAGCTTGGACCCGCGGGGAGAGGGGGAAAAACTGTTTTTT. Protein: CASSLDPRGEGEKLFF. The variable domain in full, with the rest retrieved from reference TRBV5-6 and TRBJ1-4, is DAGVTQSPTHLIKTRGQQVTLRCSPKSGHDTVSWYQQALGQGPQFIFQYYEEEERQRGNFPDRFSGHQFPNYSSELNVNALLLGDSALYLCASSLDPRGEGEKLFFGSGTQLSVL.